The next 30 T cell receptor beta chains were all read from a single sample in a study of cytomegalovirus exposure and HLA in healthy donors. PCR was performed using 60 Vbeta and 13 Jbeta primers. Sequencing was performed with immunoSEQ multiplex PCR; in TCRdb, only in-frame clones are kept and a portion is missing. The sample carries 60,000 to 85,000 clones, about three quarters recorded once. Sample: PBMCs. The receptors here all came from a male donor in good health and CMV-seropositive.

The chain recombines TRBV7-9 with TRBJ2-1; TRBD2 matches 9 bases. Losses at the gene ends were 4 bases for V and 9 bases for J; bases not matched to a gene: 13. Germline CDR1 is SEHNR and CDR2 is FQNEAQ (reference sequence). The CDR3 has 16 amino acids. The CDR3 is CASSSYGAGGLLEQFF. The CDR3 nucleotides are TGTGCCAGCAGCTCCTACGGAGCGGGGGGCCTTCTTGAGCAGTTCTTC.

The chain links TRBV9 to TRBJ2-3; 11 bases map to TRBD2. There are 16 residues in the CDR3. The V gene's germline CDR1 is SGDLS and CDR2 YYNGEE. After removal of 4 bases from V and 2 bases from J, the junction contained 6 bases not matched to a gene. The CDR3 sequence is CASSSRTSGYTDTQYF. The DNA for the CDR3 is TGTGCCAGCAGCTCCAGGACTAGCGGGTACACAGATACGCAGTATTTT. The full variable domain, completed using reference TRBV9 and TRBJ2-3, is DSGVTQTPKHLITATGQRVTLRCSPRSGDLSVYWYQQSLDQGLQFLIQYYNGEERAKGNILERFSAQQFPDLHSELNLSSLELGDSALYFCASSSRTSGYTDTQYFGPGTRLTVL.

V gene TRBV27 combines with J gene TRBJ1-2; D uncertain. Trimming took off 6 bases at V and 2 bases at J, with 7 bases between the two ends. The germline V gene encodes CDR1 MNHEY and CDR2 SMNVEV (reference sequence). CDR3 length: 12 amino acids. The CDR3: CASRNRNYGYTF. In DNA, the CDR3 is TGTGCCAGCAGGAATAGAAACTATGGCTACACCTTC.

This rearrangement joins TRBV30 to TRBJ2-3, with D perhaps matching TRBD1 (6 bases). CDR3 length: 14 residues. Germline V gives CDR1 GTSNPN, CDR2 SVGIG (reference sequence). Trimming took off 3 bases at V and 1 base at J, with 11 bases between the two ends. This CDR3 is CAWSWGLGTDTQYF. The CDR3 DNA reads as TGTGCCTGGAGCTGGGGGCTAGGCACAGATACGCAGTATTTT.

CDR3 nucleotide sequence: TGTGCCAGCAGCCTGGGGACTAGCGGGGGGGATAGCTCCTACGAGCAGTACTTC. Translation: CASSLGTSGGDSSYEQYF. The chain is built from TRBV4-2 and TRBJ2-7; 16 nucleotides agree with TRBD2. CDR1 is LGHNA and CDR2 is YNFKEQ in the germline V gene. The length of the CDR3 is 18 residues. V lost 4 bases to trimming and J lost 0 bases; unmatched junction nucleotides: 6.

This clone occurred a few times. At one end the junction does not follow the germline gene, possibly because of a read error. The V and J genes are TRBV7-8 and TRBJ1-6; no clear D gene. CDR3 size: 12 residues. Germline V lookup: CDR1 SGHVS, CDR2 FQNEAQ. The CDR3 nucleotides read TGTGCCAGCAGCTCCAATAATTCACCCCTCCACTTT. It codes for CASSSNNSPLHF.

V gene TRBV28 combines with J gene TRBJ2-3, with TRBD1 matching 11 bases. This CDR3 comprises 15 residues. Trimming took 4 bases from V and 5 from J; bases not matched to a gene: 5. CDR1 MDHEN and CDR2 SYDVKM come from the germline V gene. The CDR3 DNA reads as TGTGCCAGCAGTTCCGCGGGACAGGGGGGAGATACGCAGTATTTT. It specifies CASSSAGQGGDTQYF.

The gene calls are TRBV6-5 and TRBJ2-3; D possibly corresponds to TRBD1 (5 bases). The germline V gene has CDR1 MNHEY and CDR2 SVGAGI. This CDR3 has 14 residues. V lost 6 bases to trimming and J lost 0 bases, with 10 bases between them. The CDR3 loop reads CASRRTRSTDTQYF. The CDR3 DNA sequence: TGTGCCAGCAGACGGACAAGGAGCACAGATACGCAGTATTTT.

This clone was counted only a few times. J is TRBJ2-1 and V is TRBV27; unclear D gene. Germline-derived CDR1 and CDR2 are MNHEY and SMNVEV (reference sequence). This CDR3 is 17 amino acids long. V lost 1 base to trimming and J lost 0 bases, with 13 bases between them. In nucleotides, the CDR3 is TGTGCCAGCAGTTTATTAAGTAGTTCAAGCTCCTACAATGAGCAGTTCTTC. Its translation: CASSLLSSSSSYNEQFF.

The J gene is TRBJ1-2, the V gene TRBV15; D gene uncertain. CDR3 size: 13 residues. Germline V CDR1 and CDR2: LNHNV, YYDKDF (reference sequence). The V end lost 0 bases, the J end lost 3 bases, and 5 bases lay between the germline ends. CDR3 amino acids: CATSRDRDYGYTF. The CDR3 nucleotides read TGTGCCACCAGCAGAGACCGTGACTATGGCTACACCTTC.

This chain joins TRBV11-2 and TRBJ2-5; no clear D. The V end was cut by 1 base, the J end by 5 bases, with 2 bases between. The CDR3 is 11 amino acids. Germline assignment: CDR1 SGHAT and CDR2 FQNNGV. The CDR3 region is CASSLAETQYF. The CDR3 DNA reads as TGTGCCAGCAGCTTAGCGGAGACCCAGTACTTC. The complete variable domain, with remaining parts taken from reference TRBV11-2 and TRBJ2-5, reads EAGVAQSPRYKIIEKRQSVAFWCNPISGHATLYWYQQILGQGPKLLIQFQNNGVVDDSQLPKDRFSAERLKGVDSTLKIQPAKLEDSAVYLCASSLAETQYFGPGTRLLVL.

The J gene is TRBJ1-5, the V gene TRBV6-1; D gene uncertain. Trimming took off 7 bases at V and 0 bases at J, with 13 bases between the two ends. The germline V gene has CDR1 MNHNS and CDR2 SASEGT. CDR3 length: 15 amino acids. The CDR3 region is CASMRVWDSNQPQHF. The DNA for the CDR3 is TGTGCCAGCATGAGGGTTTGGGATAGCAATCAGCCCCAGCATTTT.

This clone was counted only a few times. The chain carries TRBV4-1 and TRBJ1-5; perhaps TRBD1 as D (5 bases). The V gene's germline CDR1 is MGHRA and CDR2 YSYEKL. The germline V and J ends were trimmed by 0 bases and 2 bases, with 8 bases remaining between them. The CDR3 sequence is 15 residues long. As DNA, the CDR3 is TGCGCCAGCAGCCAAGACAGGGCGGGCAATCAGCCCCAGCATTTT. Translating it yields CASSQDRAGNQPQHF.

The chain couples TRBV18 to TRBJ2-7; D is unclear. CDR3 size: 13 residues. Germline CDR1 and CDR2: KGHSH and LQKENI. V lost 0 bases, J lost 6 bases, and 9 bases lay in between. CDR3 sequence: CASSPPSGSEQYF. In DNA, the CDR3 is TGTGCCAGCTCACCACCGTCAGGTTCCGAGCAGTACTTC.

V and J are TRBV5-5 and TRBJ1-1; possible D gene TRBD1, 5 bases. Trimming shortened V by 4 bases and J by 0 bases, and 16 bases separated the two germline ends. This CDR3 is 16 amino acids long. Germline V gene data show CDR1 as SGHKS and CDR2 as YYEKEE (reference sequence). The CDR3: CASSPYGANMNTEAFF. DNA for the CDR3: TGTGCCAGCAGCCCTTATGGGGCCAACATGAACACTGAAGCTTTCTTT.

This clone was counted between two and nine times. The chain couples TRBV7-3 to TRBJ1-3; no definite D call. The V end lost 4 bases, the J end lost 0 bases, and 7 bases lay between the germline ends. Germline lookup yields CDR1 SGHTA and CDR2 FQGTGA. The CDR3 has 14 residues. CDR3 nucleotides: TGTGCCAGCAGCTCCCTAGCCTCTGGAAACACCATATATTTT. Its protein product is CASSSLASGNTIYF.

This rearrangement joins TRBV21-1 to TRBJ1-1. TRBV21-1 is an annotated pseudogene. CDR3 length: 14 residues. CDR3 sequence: CASSKDREVVEAFF. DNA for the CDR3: TGTGCCAGCAGCAAAGACCGCGAAGTAGTTGAAGCTTTCTTT.

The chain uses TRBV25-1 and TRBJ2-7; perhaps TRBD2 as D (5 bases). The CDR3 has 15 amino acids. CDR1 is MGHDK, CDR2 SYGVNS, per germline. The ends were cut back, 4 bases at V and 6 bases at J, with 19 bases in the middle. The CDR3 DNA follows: TGTGCCAGCAGTGCACAGCGGAGCCGAGTAGTCGAGCAGTACTTC. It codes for CASSAQRSRVVEQYF.

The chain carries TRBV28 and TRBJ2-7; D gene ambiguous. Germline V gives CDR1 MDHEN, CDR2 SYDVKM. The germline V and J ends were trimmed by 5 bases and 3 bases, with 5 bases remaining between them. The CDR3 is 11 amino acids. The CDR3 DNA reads TGTGCCAGCAGTGACATCTACGAGCAGTACTTC. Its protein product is CASSDIYEQYF.

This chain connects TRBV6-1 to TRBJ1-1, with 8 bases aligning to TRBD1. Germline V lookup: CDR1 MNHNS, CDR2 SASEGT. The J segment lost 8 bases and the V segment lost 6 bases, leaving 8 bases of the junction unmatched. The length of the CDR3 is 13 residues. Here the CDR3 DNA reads TGTGCCAGCAGCCAGGGGGCACCCCTAGAAGCTTTCTTT. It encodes CASSQGAPLEAFF.

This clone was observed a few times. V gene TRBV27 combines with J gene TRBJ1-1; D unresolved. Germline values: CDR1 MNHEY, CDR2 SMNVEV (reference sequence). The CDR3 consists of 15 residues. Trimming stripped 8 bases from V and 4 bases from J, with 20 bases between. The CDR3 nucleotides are TGTGCCAGCCGCCGATCCGCGGAGGGAGTCACTGAAGCTTTCTTT. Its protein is CASRRSAEGVTEAFF.

The CDR3 spells CASAQASWGNTIYF. Written as DNA, the CDR3 is TGTGCCAGCGCGCAGGCAAGTTGGGGAAACACCATATATTTT. The V and J genes are TRBV9 and TRBJ1-3; no firm D call. The germline V gene encodes CDR1 SGDLS and CDR2 YYNGEE. The V end lost 7 bases, the J end lost 4 bases, and 15 bases lay between the germline ends. This CDR3 region has 14 residues.

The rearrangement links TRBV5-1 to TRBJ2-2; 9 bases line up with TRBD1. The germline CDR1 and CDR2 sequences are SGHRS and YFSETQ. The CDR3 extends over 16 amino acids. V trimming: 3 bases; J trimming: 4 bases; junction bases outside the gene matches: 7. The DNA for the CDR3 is TGCGCCAGCAGCTCCTCCGGGACAGGGTTCACCGGGGAGCTGTTTTTT. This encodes CASSSSGTGFTGELFF.

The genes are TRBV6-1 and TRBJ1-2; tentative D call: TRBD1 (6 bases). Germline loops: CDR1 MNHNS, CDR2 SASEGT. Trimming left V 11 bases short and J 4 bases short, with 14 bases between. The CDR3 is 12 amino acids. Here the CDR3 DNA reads TGTGCCTTGAGGGGGAGTGGCTATGGCTACACCTTC. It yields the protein CALRGSGYGYTF.

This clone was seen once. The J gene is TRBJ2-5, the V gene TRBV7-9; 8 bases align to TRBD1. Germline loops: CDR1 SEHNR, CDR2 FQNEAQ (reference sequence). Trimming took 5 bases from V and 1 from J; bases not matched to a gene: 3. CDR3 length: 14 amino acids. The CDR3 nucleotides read TGTGCCAGCAGCGGAGGACAGGGCCAAGAGACCCAGTACTTC. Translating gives CASSGGQGQETQYF.

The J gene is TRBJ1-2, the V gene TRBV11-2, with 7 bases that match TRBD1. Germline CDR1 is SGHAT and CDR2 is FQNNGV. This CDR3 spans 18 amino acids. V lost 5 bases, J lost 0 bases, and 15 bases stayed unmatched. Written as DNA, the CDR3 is TGTGCCAGCAGCAGCCTCCGGGACAGAACGTTAGCTAACTATGGCTACACCTTC. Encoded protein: CASSSLRDRTLANYGYTF.

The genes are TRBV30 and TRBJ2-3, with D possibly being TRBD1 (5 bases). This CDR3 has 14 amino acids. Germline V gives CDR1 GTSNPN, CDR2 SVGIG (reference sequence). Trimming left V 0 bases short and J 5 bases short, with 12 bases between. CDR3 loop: CAWSVWQGLDTQYF. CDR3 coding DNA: TGTGCCTGGAGTGTATGGCAGGGATTAGATACGCAGTATTTT.

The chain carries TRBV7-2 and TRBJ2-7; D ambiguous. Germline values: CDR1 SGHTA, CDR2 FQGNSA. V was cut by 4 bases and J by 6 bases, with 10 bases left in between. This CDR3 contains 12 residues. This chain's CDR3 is CASSSALSEQYF. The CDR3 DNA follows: TGTGCCAGCAGCTCTGCCCTGAGCGAGCAGTACTTC.

The CDR3 here is CASSLAPRAGGGETQYF. CDR3 DNA: TGCGCCAGCAGCTTGGCCCCTCGAGCGGGGGGAGGGGAGACCCAGTACTTC. The chain carries TRBV5-1 and TRBJ2-5, with 9 bases identical to TRBD2. With 0 bases clipped from V and 5 bases from J, the junction kept 11 bases outside the gene matches. The CDR3 is made up of 17 amino acids. The germline V gene encodes CDR1 SGHRS and CDR2 YFSETQ.

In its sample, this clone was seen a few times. CDR3 in DNA: TGTGCCAGTAGTATAGTTTCCGGACAAAATAGCAATCAGCCCCAGCATTTT. Its translation is CASSIVSGQNSNQPQHF. The rearrangement links TRBV19 to TRBJ1-5, with TRBD1 as a possible D gene (5 bases). The CDR3 runs to 17 residues. V dropped 1 base and J dropped 0 bases, with 13 bases sitting between them. The germline CDR1 and CDR2 sequences are LNHDA and SQIVND (reference sequence). Drawing the rest from reference TRBV19 and TRBJ1-5, the complete variable domain is DGGITQSPKYLFRKEGQNVTLSCEQNLNHDAMYWYRQDPGQGLRLIYYSQIVNDFQKGDIAEGYSVSREKKESFPLTVTSAQKNPTAFYLCASSIVSGQNSNQPQHFGDGTRLSIL.